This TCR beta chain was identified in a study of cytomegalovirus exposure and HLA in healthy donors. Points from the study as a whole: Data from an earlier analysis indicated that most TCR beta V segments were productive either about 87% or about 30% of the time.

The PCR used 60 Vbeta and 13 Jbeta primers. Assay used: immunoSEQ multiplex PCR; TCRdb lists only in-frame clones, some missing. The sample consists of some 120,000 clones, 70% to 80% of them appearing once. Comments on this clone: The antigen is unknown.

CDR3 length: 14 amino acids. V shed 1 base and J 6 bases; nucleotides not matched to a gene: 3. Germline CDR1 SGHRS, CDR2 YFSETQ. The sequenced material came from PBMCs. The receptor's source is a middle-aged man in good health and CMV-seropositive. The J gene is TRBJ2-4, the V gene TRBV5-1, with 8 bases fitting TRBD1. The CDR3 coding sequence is TGCGCCAGCAGCTTGTTCGACAGGGGAAACATTCAGTACTTC. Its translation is CASSLFDRGNIQYF.